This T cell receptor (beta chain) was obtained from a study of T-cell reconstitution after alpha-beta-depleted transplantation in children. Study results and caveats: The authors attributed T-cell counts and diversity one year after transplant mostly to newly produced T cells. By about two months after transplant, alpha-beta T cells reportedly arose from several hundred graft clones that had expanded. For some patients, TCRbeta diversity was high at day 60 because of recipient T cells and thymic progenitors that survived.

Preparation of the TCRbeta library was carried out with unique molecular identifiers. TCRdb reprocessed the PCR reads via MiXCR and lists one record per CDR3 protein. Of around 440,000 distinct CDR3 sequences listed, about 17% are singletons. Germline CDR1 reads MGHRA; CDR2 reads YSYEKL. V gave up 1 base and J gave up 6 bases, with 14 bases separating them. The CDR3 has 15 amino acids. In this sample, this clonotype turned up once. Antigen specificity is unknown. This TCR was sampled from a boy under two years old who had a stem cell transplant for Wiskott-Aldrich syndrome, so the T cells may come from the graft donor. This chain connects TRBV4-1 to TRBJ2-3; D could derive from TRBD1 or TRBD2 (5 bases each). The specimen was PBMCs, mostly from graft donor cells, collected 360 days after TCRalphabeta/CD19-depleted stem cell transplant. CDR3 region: CASSQVGASPDTQYF. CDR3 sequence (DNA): TGCGCCAGCAGCCAAGTCGGGGCCTCCCCGGATACGCAGTATTTT.